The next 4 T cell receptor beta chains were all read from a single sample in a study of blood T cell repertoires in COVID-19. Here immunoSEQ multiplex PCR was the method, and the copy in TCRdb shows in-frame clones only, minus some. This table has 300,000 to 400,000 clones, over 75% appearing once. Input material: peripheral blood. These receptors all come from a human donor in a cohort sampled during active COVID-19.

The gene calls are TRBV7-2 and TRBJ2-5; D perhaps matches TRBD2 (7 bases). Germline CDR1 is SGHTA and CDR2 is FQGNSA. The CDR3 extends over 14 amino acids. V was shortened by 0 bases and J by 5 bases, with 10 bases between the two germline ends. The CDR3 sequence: CASSLAGGPETQYF. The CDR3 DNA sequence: TGTGCCAGCAGCTTAGCGGGGGGGCCTGAGACCCAGTACTTC.

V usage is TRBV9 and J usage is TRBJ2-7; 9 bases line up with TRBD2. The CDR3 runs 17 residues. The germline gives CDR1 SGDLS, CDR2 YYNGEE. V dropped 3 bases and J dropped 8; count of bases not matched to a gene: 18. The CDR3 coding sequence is TGTGCCAGCAGCGGCCCCGGAGCGGGGGGTAACTACGAGCAGCAGTACTTC. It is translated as CASSGPGAGGNYEQQYF.

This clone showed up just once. CDR3 bases: TGTGCCAGCAGCTTGACCACGCCGACAGGGATCGAGACCCAGTACTTC. It encodes CASSLTTPTGIETQYF. The chain carries TRBV7-3 and TRBJ2-5; 7 bases match TRBD1. Trimming took 3 bases from V and 5 from J; bases not matched to a gene: 12. The germline V gene has CDR1 SGHTA and CDR2 FQGTGA. There are 16 residues in the CDR3.

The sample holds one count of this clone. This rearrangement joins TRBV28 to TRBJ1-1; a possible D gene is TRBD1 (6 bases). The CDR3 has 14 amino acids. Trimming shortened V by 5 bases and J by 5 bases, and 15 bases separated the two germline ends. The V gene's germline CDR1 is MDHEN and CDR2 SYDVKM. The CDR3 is CASSPRGRGTEAFF. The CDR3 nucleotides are TGTGCCAGCAGTCCAAGGGGGAGGGGGACTGAAGCTTTCTTT.